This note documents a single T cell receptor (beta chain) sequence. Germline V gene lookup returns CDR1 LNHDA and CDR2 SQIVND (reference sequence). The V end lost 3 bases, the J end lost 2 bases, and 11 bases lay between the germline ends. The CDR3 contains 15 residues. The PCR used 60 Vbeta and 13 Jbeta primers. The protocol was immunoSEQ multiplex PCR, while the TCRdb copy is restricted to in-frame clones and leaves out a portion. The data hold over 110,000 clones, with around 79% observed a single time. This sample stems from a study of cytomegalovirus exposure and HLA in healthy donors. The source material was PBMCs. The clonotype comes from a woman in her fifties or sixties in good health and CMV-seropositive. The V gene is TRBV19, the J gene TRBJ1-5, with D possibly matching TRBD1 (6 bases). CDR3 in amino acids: CASSIKGVGNQPQHF. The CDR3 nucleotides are TGTGCCAGTAGTATCAAGGGGGTCGGCAATCAGCCCCAGCATTTT.